Presented here are 13 T cell receptor beta chains from one specimen sequenced in a study of T-cell memory formation after mild COVID-19. TCRdb re-called the 5' RACE reads through MiXCR, storing one row per CDR3 protein. Seen here are 100,000 to 150,000 distinct CDR3 sequences, about 6.5% observed once, and the top ten hold roughly 2.2%. The sample consisted of PBMCs or a T cell subset sorted from them (not recorded which). The receptor set was obtained from an adult woman who had mild COVID-19 (a few samples of this study predate the infection). Cell type and time point are not known.

This clonotype was detected ten times or more. The chain combines TRBV5-1 with TRBJ2-3; 11 nucleotides match TRBD2. The CDR3 has 15 amino acids. CDR1 and CDR2 from the germline V gene are SGHRS and YFSETQ. J was trimmed by 6 bases and V by 2 bases; bases with no gene match: 5. This chain's CDR3 is CASSLPGTSGDTQYF. CDR3 nucleotide sequence: TGCGCCAGCAGCTTACCCGGGACTAGCGGTGATACGCAGTATTTT. Full variable domain (remainder filled in from reference TRBV5-1 and TRBJ2-3): KAGVTQTPRYLIKTRGQQVTLSCSPISGHRSVSWYQQTPGQGLQFLFEYFSETQRNKGNFPGRFSGRQFSNSRSEMNVSTLELGDSALYLCASSLPGTSGDTQYFGPGTRLTVL.

This clonotype has ten or more counts. The V call is TRBV7-9, the J call TRBJ2-5, with 7 bases matching TRBD2. This CDR3 region has 17 residues. J lost 3 bases, V lost 4 bases, and 14 bases had no gene match. Per germline, CDR1 SEHNR and CDR2 FQNEAQ (reference sequence). CDR3 in DNA: TGTGCCAGCAGCTCCCCCGGATTAGCCGGGGGGAAAGAGACCCAGTACTTC. It specifies CASSSPGLAGGKETQYF.

The V gene is TRBV10-3, the J gene TRBJ2-3; TRBD2 agrees at 10 bases. The CDR3 spans 16 residues. With 3 bases clipped from V and 2 bases from J, the junction kept 5 bases outside the gene matches. Germline-derived CDR1 and CDR2 are ENHRY and SYGVKD. The CDR3 is CAISEQRGGDTDTQYF. CDR3 nucleotide sequence: TGTGCCATCAGTGAACAGCGGGGGGGCGACACAGATACGCAGTATTTT.

This clonotype appeared many times. J is TRBJ2-3 and V is TRBV24-1; perhaps TRBD2 as D (6 bases). Trimming left V 2 bases short and J 2 bases short, with 16 bases between. Germline V gene data show CDR1 as KGHDR and CDR2 as SFDVKD. CDR3 size: 17 residues. Here the CDR3 reads CATSDSRAAGHTDTQYF. In nucleotides, the CDR3 is TGTGCCACCAGTGATTCCCGGGCAGCGGGCCACACAGATACGCAGTATTTT.

This clonotype was counted only a few times. The chain recombines TRBV6-2 or TRBV6-3 with TRBJ2-7; 10 bases align to TRBD1. Germline V gene lookup returns CDR1 MNHEY and CDR2 SVGEGT. The CDR3 runs 16 residues. V trimming: 0 bases; J trimming: 4 bases; junction bases outside the gene matches: 6. CDR3 bases: TGTGCCAGCAGTTACTCCGGGACAGGGGATCCATACGAGCAGTACTTC. Its protein product is CASSYSGTGDPYEQYF.

This clonotype showed up just a few times. The V and J genes are TRBV20-1 and TRBJ2-1; TRBD2 agrees at 12 bases. In germline, CDR1 is DFQATT, CDR2 SNEGSKA (reference sequence). The CDR3 has 17 residues. V was clipped by 6 bases and J by 3 bases; unmatched bases: 12. The CDR3 coding sequence is TGCAGTGCGCTGACTAGCGGGAGTTCTCCAAACTACAATGAGCAGTTCTTC. Amino acids: CSALTSGSSPNYNEQFF.

This clonotype was counted ten times or more. This chain connects TRBV29-1 to TRBJ2-4; D unclear. This CDR3 comprises 12 residues. Germline assignment: CDR1 SQVTM and CDR2 ANQGSEA. Between the trimmed V and J ends, which lost 3 bases and 8 bases, there was a span of 11 bases. The DNA for the CDR3 is TGCAGCGTTGATGCTGGTGGAGACATTCAGTACTTC. Its translation: CSVDAGGDIQYF.

This clonotype occurred a few times. The CDR3 loop reads CSVVDRAYGYTF. The CDR3 DNA reads TGCAGCGTTGTAGACAGAGCGTATGGCTACACCTTC. This chain joins TRBV29-1 and TRBJ1-2; TRBD1 is a possible D gene (5 bases). CDR3 length equals 12 residues. V lost 4 bases, J lost 5 bases, and 11 bases lay in between. Looked up from germline, CDR1 is SQVTM and CDR2 is ANQGSEA.

This sequence joins TRBV27 and TRBJ2-3; no firm D call. Per germline, CDR1 MNHEY and CDR2 SMNVEV (reference sequence). V was shortened by 5 bases and J by 2 bases, with 20 bases between the two germline ends. The CDR3 runs 17 residues. This chain's CDR3 is CASSPQGRASTTDTQYF. For the CDR3, the DNA is TGTGCCAGCAGTCCTCAAGGAAGGGCCTCGACCACAGATACGCAGTATTTT.

The chain recombines TRBV6-2 or TRBV6-3 with TRBJ2-1, with 10 bases identical to TRBD2. With 2 bases clipped from V and 3 bases from J, the junction kept 4 bases outside the gene matches. Germline CDR1 reads MNHEY; CDR2 reads SVGEGT. This CDR3 is 16 amino acids long. The CDR3 DNA reads TGTGCCAGCAGTTACCTTAGCGGGAGGCGCTACAATGAGCAGTTCTTC. Translating gives CASSYLSGRRYNEQFF.

This chain connects TRBV24-1 to TRBJ1-2, with a possible D match to TRBD1 (5 bases). The germline V gene encodes CDR1 KGHDR and CDR2 SFDVKD. This CDR3 is 16 amino acids long. Trimming cost V 2 bases and J 4 bases, with 16 bases left between them. CDR3 in DNA: TGTGCCACCAGTGATTCCCAGGCAGGGAGTACCTATGGCTACACCTTC. Amino acid sequence: CATSDSQAGSTYGYTF.

This clonotype was seen a few times. This chain links TRBV4-2 with TRBJ2-2; the match to TRBD2 covers 10 bases. The junction had 0 bases not matched to a gene; V was cut back by 2 bases and J by 3 bases. Per germline, CDR1 LGHNA and CDR2 YNFKEQ. The length of the CDR3 is 15 residues. This CDR3 reads CASSQLAGDTGELFF. CDR3 in DNA: TGTGCCAGCAGCCAACTAGCGGGGGACACCGGGGAGCTGTTTTTT.

The chain links TRBV27 to TRBJ2-4, with TRBD2 matching over 14 bases. CDR3 size: 13 residues. Germline CDR1 reads MNHEY; CDR2 reads SMNVEV (reference sequence). J was trimmed by 15 bases and V by 8 bases; bases with no gene match: 9. Written as DNA, the CDR3 is TGTGCCAGCCGATCGGGACTAGCGGGGGCCTGGTACTTC. It specifies CASRSGLAGAWYF.